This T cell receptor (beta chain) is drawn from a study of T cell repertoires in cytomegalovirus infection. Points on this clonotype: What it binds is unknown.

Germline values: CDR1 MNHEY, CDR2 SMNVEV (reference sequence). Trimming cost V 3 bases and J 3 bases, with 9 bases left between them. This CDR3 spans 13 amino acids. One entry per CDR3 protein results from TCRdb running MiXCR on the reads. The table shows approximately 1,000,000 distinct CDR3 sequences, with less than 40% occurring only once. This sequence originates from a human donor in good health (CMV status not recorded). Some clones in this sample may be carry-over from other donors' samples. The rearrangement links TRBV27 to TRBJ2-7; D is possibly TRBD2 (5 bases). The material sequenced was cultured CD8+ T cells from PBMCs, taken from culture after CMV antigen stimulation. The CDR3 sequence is CASSFGADYEQYF. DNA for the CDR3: TGTGCCAGCAGTTTTGGAGCGGACTACGAGCAGTACTTC.